This T cell receptor (beta chain) comes out of a study of T-cell memory formation after mild COVID-19. Study background: Each donor largely had its own TCR clusters.

Germline V CDR1 and CDR2: SGHKS, YYEKEE (reference sequence). The CDR3 spans 14 residues. Trimming pared 0 bases from V and 4 bases from J, leaving 10 bases between. Study results and caveats: CD4+ clones that contracted lay mainly in CM and EM; CD8+ ones lay in EMRA.

This clonotype was detected only a few times. Antigen specificity is unknown. A 5'RACE reaction primed in the constant segment made cDNA libraries of TCR alpha and TCR beta, and these carried sample barcodes and UMIs. Via MiXCR, TCRdb re-called the 5' RACE reads, giving one row per CDR3 protein. The sample contains 350,000 to 500,000 distinct CDR3 sequences, around 22% of which appear only once. J is TRBJ1-2 and V is TRBV5-5; D may be TRBD1 (6 bases). The receptor was isolated from an adult woman who had mild COVID-19 (a few samples of this study predate the infection). Cell type and time point are not known. Sample: PBMCs or a T cell subset sorted from them (not recorded which). The CDR3 coding sequence is TGTGCCAGCAGCTTGGACAGGGCTGGCTATGGCTACACCTTC. It encodes CASSLDRAGYGYTF.